This passage covers 21 T cell receptor beta chains from one sample sequenced in a study of cytomegalovirus exposure and HLA in healthy donors (dated by TCRdb to about 2017). Library construction relied on the immunoSEQ multiplex PCR assay. TCRdb obtained this table from immuneACCESS and retained in-frame rearrangements with V and J assigned. These tables miss some clones; where compared with another copy, unresolved V genes account for less than half of the shortfall, and the remainder is unexplained. Recorded for this sample are 90,000 to 130,000 clones; 85% to 90% of them occurred a single time. Under 1.5% of the sample rests with the top ten. Sample: PBMCs. Receptors originate from a woman aged 25-40 years in good health and CMV-seropositive.

The chain recombines TRBV2 with TRBJ2-5; D unresolved. Germline values: CDR1 SNHLY, CDR2 FYNNEI. The CDR3 runs to 14 residues. The V and J ends lost 3 bases and 2 bases respectively, with 10 bases between them. DNA of the CDR3: TGTGCCAGCAGTGATTTTAACCGGCAAGAGACCCAGTACTTC. Translation gives CASSDFNRQETQYF.

The chain joins TRBV6-5 to TRBJ2-3; 9 bases match TRBD1. V lost 2 bases and J lost 3; bases outside the gene matches: 3. The CDR3 is 15 residues long. Germline V CDR1 and CDR2: MNHEY, SVGAGI. CDR3 residues: CASSYGGTGTDTQYF. In DNA form, the CDR3 reads TGTGCCAGCAGTTACGGGGGGACAGGGACAGATACGCAGTATTTT.

The chain is built from TRBV7-3 and TRBJ2-1, with 9 nucleotides matching TRBD2. Germline loops: CDR1 SGHTA, CDR2 FQGTGA. There are 15 residues in the CDR3. The V and J ends lost 1 base and 6 bases, in that order; junction bases with no gene match: 4. The CDR3 sequence is CASSLIAGAPNEQFF. The CDR3 DNA sequence: TGTGCCAGCAGCTTAATAGCGGGAGCACCCAATGAGCAGTTCTTC.

The chain couples TRBV30 to TRBJ1-3; D is uncertain. CDR1 and CDR2 (germline): GTSNPN, SVGIG (reference sequence). This CDR3 spans 14 amino acids. V was pared by 0 bases and J by 4 bases, with 10 bases between. The CDR3 loop reads CAWSVRRWGNTIYF. The CDR3 region has the DNA TGTGCCTGGAGTGTACGCAGGTGGGGAAACACCATATATTTT.

The chain carries TRBV12-1 and TRBJ2-5; TRBD2, the D gene given by the table, was not confirmed from the DNA. TRBV12-1 is shown as a pseudogene. This CDR3 spans 20 amino acids. CDR3 bases: TGTGCCAGCAGCTTTGAAAGAGTCGGGTGGGAGCGGGAGGGCCGAGAGACCCAGTACTTC. Protein sequence: CASSFERVGWEREGRETQYF.

This clone appeared once. The chain carries TRBV5-4 and TRBJ1-4, with a possible D match to TRBD1 (6 bases). Germline CDR1 reads SGHNT; CDR2 reads YYREEE (reference sequence). This CDR3 contains 13 residues. Trimming removed 4 bases at V and 8 bases at J, with 12 bases between. CDR3 DNA sequence: TGTGCCAGCAGCCTACGGACAGAAGAAAAACTGTTTTTT. This gives the protein CASSLRTEEKLFF.

This rearrangement joins TRBV29-1 to TRBJ1-3; D is unclear. Germline V gene sequence: CDR1 SQVTM, CDR2 ANQGSEA. V lost 4 bases and J 0 bases, leaving 4 bases between the germline ends. CDR3 length equals 12 residues. This CDR3 reads CSVGSSGNTIYF. The CDR3 bases are TGCAGCGTTGGGAGCTCTGGAAACACCATATATTTT. Full variable domain (missing parts from reference TRBV29-1 and TRBJ1-3): SAVISQKPSRDICQRGTSLTIQCQVDSQVTMMFWYRQQPGQSLTLIATANQGSEATYESGFVIDKFPISRPNLTFSTLTVSNMSPEDSSIYLCSVGSSGNTIYFGEGSWLTVV.

The J gene is TRBJ2-1, the V gene TRBV7-2, with 12 nucleotides matching TRBD2. Trimming removed 6 bases from V and 4 bases from J; junction bases left unmatched: 10. The CDR3 runs 17 residues. Germline V CDR1 and CDR2: SGHTA, FQGNSA. The CDR3: CASSPPSGRAGYNEQFF. CDR3 sequence (DNA): TGTGCCAGCAGTCCTCCTAGCGGGAGGGCCGGGTACAATGAGCAGTTCTTC. The full variable domain, in which reference TRBV7-2 and TRBJ2-1 provide the parts outside the CDR3, is GAGVSQSPSNKVTEKGKDVELRCDPISGHTALYWYRQSLGQGLEFLIYFQGNSAPDKSGLPSDRFSAERTGGSVSTLTIQRTQQEDSAVYLCASSPPSGRAGYNEQFFGPGTRLTVL.

The V gene is TRBV19, the J gene TRBJ1-2, with 9 nucleotides matching TRBD1. Per the germline V gene, CDR1 is LNHDA and CDR2 is SQIVND (reference sequence). The CDR3 runs 13 residues. Trimming took 5 bases from V and 5 from J; bases not matched to a gene: 3. CDR3 nucleotide sequence: TGTGCCAGTAGTGTGGGGACAGGGTATGGCTACACCTTC. Protein product: CASSVGTGYGYTF.

V gene TRBV5-5 combines with J gene TRBJ2-7, with D perhaps TRBD2 (6 bases). The CDR3 has 14 amino acids. Between the trimmed V and J ends, which lost 0 bases and 0 bases, there was a span of 7 bases. CDR1 is SGHKS and CDR2 is YYEKEE in the germline V gene (reference sequence). The CDR3 DNA is TGTGCCAGCAGCTTGGCCGGGGGCTCCTACGAGCAGTACTTC. Its protein product is CASSLAGGSYEQYF.

This chain connects TRBV2 to TRBJ1-1; D remains ambiguous. The CDR3 runs to 16 residues. V lost 7 bases, J lost 3 bases, and 21 bases lay in between. Germline lookup yields CDR1 SNHLY and CDR2 FYNNEI. CDR3 region: CASTPQRVGGDTEAFF. The CDR3 DNA reads as TGTGCCAGCACCCCCCAGAGGGTAGGAGGTGACACTGAAGCTTTCTTT. Full variable domain (rest looked up from reference TRBV2 and TRBJ1-1): EPEVTQTPSHQVTQMGQEVILRCVPISNHLYFYWYRQILGQKVEFLVSFYNNEISEKSEIFDDQFSVERPDGSNFTLKIRSTKLEDSAMYFCASTPQRVGGDTEAFFGQGTRLTVV.

This clone was counted once. The chain joins TRBV6-4 to TRBJ2-7, with 9 bases lining up with TRBD1. Germline V CDR1 and CDR2: MRHNA, SNTAGT. Trimming removed 2 bases from V and 2 bases from J; junction bases left unmatched: 7. The CDR3 has 16 amino acids. The CDR3 bases are TGTGCCAGCAGTGACCAAAGACAGGGGGGAACCTACGAGCAGTACTTC. Its translation is CASSDQRQGGTYEQYF.

This chain links TRBV2 with TRBJ2-7; D may be TRBD1 (7 bases). CDR1 SNHLY and CDR2 FYNNEI come from the germline V gene. CDR3 length: 12 amino acids. V was clipped by 6 bases and J by 6 bases, with 12 bases between them. The CDR3 region is CASRHRGGEQYF. The CDR3 DNA sequence: TGTGCCAGCAGGCACAGGGGAGGCGAGCAGTACTTC.

In this sample, this clone turned up a few times. CDR3 bases: TGTGCCTGGAGTGTAGCCCACAGGACGGGCTACACCTTC. Residues: CAWSVAHRTGYTF. The chain couples TRBV30 to TRBJ1-2; D perhaps matches TRBD1 (5 bases). The CDR3 sequence is 13 residues long. The V gene's germline CDR1 is GTSNPN and CDR2 SVGIG (reference sequence). Trimming took 0 bases from V and 8 from J, leaving 13 bases between them.

This clone was seen more than once but under ten times. The chain recombines TRBV7-9 with TRBJ2-7; 7 bases map to TRBD1. V trimming: 5 bases; J trimming: 3 bases; junction bases outside the gene matches: 10. The CDR3 sequence is 15 residues long. Germline CDR1 is SEHNR and CDR2 is FQNEAQ (reference sequence). CDR3 sequence: CASSQRDSALYEQYF. The CDR3 region has the DNA TGTGCCAGCAGCCAACGGGACAGTGCCCTCTACGAGCAGTACTTC.

V and J are TRBV5-6 and TRBJ2-6, with TRBD2 as a possible D gene (5 bases). Germline CDR1 and CDR2: SGHDT and YYEEEE. V lost 5 bases, J lost 0 bases, and 12 bases lay in between. The CDR3 is 16 amino acids. Here the CDR3 DNA reads TGTGCCAGCAGTCCCGGGGTTTTCTCTGGGGCCAACGTCCTGACTTTC. The encoded protein is CASSPGVFSGANVLTF.

This clone was seen just once. The genes are TRBV4-3 and TRBJ2-1; 16 bases line up with TRBD2. Germline V gene data show CDR1 as LGHNA and CDR2 as YSLEER. CDR3 length: 18 residues. V lost 0 bases and J lost 10; bases outside the gene matches: 9. CDR3 DNA: TGCGCCAGCAGCCAAGAACCCCCGGGACTAGCGGGAGGGAGGGAGCAGTTCTTC. It codes for CASSQEPPGLAGGREQFF.

The chain combines TRBV7-2 with TRBJ2-1; 11 nucleotides agree with TRBD1. The germline CDR1 and CDR2 sequences are SGHTA and FQGNSA. V dropped 5 bases and J dropped 7; count of bases not matched to a gene: 7. The CDR3 consists of 15 residues. The CDR3 loop is CASSPGQGAWNEQFF. The CDR3 DNA follows: TGTGCCAGCAGCCCCGGACAGGGGGCTTGGAATGAGCAGTTCTTC.

The V call is TRBV19, the J call TRBJ2-6, with D uncertain. Germline values: CDR1 LNHDA, CDR2 SQIVND (reference sequence). V was pared by 2 bases and J by 2 bases, with 7 bases between. This CDR3 contains 15 residues. This CDR3 reads CASSISLPGANVLTF. In DNA form, the CDR3 reads TGTGCCAGTAGTATAAGCCTGCCTGGGGCCAACGTCCTGACTTTC.

Many counts were recorded for this clone. The V call is TRBV19, the J call TRBJ2-7; possibly TRBD2 for D (6 bases). Between the trimmed V and J ends, which lost 6 bases and 6 bases, there was a span of 18 bases. This CDR3 comprises 14 residues. Looked up from germline, CDR1 is LNHDA and CDR2 is SQIVND (reference sequence). The CDR3 protein is CASSEGREASEQYF. For the CDR3, the DNA is TGTGCCAGTAGCGAGGGCAGGGAGGCATCCGAGCAGTACTTC. Drawing the rest from reference TRBV19 and TRBJ2-7, the complete variable domain is DGGITQSPKYLFRKEGQNVTLSCEQNLNHDAMYWYRQDPGQGLRLIYYSQIVNDFQKGDIAEGYSVSREKKESFPLTVTSAQKNPTAFYLCASSEGREASEQYFGPGTRLTVT.

The genes are TRBV2 and TRBJ2-3; 10 positions match TRBD2. The CDR3 spans 17 residues. V gave up 2 bases and J gave up 4 bases; unmatched junction bases: 9. Germline V CDR1 and CDR2: SNHLY, FYNNEI. The CDR3 coding sequence is TGTGCCAGCAGTGAAAGGGTTGGTAGCGGGAGGTCAGATACGCAGTATTTT. Its protein is CASSERVGSGRSDTQYF.